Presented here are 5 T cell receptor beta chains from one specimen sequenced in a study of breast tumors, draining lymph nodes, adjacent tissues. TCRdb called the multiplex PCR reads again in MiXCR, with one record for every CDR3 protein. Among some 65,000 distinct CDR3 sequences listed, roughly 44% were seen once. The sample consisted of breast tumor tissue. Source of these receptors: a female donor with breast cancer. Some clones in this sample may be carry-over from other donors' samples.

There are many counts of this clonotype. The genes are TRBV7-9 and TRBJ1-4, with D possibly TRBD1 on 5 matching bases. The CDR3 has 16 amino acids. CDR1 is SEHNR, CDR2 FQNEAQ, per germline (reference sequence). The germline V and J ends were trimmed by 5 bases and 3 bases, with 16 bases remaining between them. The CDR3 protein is CASSPGGEGPNEKLFF. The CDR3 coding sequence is TGTGCCAGCAGCCCCGGAGGGGAGGGCCCTAATGAAAAACTGTTTTTT.

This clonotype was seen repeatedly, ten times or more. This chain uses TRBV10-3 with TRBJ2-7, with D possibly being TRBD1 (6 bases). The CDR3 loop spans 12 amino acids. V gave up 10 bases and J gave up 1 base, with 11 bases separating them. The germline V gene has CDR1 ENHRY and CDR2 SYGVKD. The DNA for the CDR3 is TGTGCCACAGGGACATTTTCCTACGAGCAGTACTTC. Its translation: CATGTFSYEQYF.

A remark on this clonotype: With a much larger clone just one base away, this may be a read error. The CDR3 DNA is TGTGCCAGCAGCTCAGAGGGACAGGCGGCGTCCGGGGAGCTGTTTTTT. Protein product: CASSSEGQAASGELFF. The chain couples TRBV11-1 to TRBJ2-2; TRBD1 agrees at 8 bases. The CDR3 loop spans 16 amino acids. The J segment lost 6 bases and the V segment lost 4 bases, leaving 10 bases of the junction unmatched. Germline CDR1 reads SGHAT; CDR2 reads FQDESV (reference sequence).

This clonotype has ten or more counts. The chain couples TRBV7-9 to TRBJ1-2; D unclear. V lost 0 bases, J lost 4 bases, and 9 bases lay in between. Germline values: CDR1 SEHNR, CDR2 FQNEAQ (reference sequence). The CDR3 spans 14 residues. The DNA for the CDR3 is TGTGCCAGCAGCTTAGCGCACAGTTCCTATGGCTACACCTTC. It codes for CASSLAHSSYGYTF.

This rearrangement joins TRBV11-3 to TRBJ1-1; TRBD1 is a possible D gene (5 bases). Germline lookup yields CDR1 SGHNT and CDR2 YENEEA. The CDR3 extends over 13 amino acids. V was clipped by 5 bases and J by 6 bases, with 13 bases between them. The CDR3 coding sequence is TGTGCCAGCAGCCCGGGACCTTCCCCTGAAGCTTTCTTT. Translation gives CASSPGPSPEAFF.